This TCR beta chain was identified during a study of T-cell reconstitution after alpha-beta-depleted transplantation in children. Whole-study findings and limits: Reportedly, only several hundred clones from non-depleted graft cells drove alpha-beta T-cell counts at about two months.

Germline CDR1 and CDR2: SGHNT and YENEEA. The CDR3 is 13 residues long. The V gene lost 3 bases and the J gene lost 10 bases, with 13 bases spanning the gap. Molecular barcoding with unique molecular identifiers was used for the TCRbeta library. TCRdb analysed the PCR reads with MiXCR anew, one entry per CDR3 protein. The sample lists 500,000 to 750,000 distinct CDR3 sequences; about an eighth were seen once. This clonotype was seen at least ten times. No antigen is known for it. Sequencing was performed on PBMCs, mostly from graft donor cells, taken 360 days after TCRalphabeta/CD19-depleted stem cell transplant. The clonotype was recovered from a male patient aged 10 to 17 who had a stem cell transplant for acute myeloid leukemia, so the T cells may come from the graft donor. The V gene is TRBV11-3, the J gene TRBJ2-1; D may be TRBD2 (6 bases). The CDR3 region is CASSFGTRLEQFF. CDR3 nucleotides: TGTGCCAGCAGCTTCGGGACTCGCCTCGAGCAGTTCTTC.